This T cell receptor beta chain is drawn from a study of blood T cell repertoires in COVID-19. Only in-frame clones appear in the TCRdb table, and some are missing; sequencing was by immunoSEQ multiplex PCR. The table has over 150,000 clones, approximately 86% seen once; the top ten hold around 2.5%. This CDR3 is 15 amino acids long. V shed 3 bases and J shed 6 bases, with 16 bases lying between them. CDR1 SGDLS and CDR2 YYNGEE come from the germline V gene. The rearrangement uses TRBV9 and TRBJ2-1; possibly TRBD2 for D (6 bases). This TCR derives from a woman older than 75 with COVID-19, enrolled during active disease. The specimen was peripheral blood. The CDR3 loop reads CASSGSGAKGNEQFF. DNA for the CDR3: TGTGCCAGCAGCGGTAGCGGAGCCAAGGGCAATGAGCAGTTCTTC.